This T cell receptor (beta chain) was recovered during a study of CD8 T cells in ankylosing spondylitis. This clonotype was observed many times. Its cognate antigen is unknown. The TCR beta libraries were generated through quantitative 5'-RACE incorporating molecular barcodes. TCRdb re-derived calls from the 5' RACE reads in MiXCR, one entry per CDR3 protein. The data hold about 510,000 distinct CDR3 sequences, with 5.3% observed a single time. The V gene end was trimmed by 3 bases and the J gene end by 2 bases; junction bases not matched to a gene: 2. Germline lookup yields CDR1 SQVTM and CDR2 ANQGSEA. This CDR3 has 13 residues. Study-level findings and limits: Seemingly characteristic of ankylosing spondylitis blood was a TCR beta motif consisting of roughly 8 highly homologous variants. Reactive arthritis synovial fluid and blood were previously reported to contain some motif variants. Relatively scarce in peripheral blood, disease-linked clones were CD8+. Significant enrichment of disease-linked clones was reported in matched ankylosing spondylitis synovial fluid.

The receptor's source is a male donor with ankylosing spondylitis. Sequenced: blood, either unsorted or a sorted T cell fraction (not recorded which). This chain joins TRBV29-1 and TRBJ2-3, with TRBD2 identical over 7 bases. As DNA, the CDR3 is TGCAGCGTTGAGGGACTAAACACAGATACGCAGTATTTT. This codes for CSVEGLNTDTQYF.